This T cell receptor (beta chain) was found in a study of T cell responses to AZD1222 COVID-19 vaccine. Findings and caveats of the study: Among those given AZD1222, only 5 to 7 were seropositive at baseline. The donor group comprised mostly white British people and more females; the analysis possibly underestimated clonal diversity. Samples come after the peak T cell response, not at day 14.

This table comes from immunoSEQ multiplex PCR, and its TCRdb copy is limited to in-frame clones, with some not included. The sample holds approximately 150,000 clones, 90% to 95% seen once. Of note for this clone: The antigen remains unidentified.

The CDR3 is made up of 17 amino acids. The V segment lost 1 base and the J segment 0 bases; nucleotides outside the gene matches: 8. The V gene's germline CDR1 is LGHNA and CDR2 YNFKEQ. The TCR originated in an adult who received the AZD1222 COVID-19 vaccine. The sequenced sample was peripheral blood, obtained 28 days after the second AZD1222 dose. This sequence joins TRBV4-2 and TRBJ1-1; 7 bases are shared with TRBD1. CDR3 loop: CASSQGRWDSMNTEAFF. The CDR3 bases are TGTGCCAGCAGCCAAGGAAGGTGGGACAGTATGAACACTGAAGCTTTCTTT.